Described below is a single TCR beta chain sequence and its context. This clonotype was seen more than once but under ten times. Its cognate antigen has yet to be identified. No much larger clone exists at a distance of one base, and base qualities are not known. The data are from a study of response to subunit inactivated influenza vaccine (dated by TCRdb to about 2018). Study-wide context: Deep quantitative profiling of the T cell receptor repertoire was used in the study to follow responses to a trivalent subunit inactivated influenza vaccine.

What the work shows at the level of the full study, not this receptor alone: The authors proposed that each seasonal influenza vaccination may bring in only a limited number of new T cells.

The library was prepared using RT-PCR. For sequencing, an Illumina HiSeq 2500 was employed. The public reads were run again by TCRdb, first through fastp at Q25 and then through MiXCR, and only productive beta chains were kept. CDR3 protein sequences are deduplicated, and each keeps its most common genes and DNA. Recorded for this sample are roughly 500,000 distinct CDR3 sequences; about 17% of them occurred a single time. The ten largest make up approximately 3% of the sample. At the junction V is shortened by 0 bases and J by 5 bases, with 17 bases in between. The CDR3 sequence holds 17 residues, the cysteine and phenylalanine included. The kept DNA is CDR3 alone, 51 bases in frame from the first base. CDR1 SGHTA and CDR2 FQGNSA are derived from the germline V gene.

The specimen was CD4+ T cells sorted from PBMCs, collected around 25 months after vaccination. This TCR derives from a man aged 50-75 years who received an inactivated influenza vaccine. Donor details come from another sample of the same person, matched by shared clones. The sequence is built from TRBV7-2 and TRBJ2-1; the D gene is possibly TRBD2, with 6 bases matching. Here is the DNA: TGTGCCAGCAGCTTAGCTAAACCGGGACTGCGCGACAATGAGCAGTTCTTC. Its protein is CASSLAKPGLRDNEQFF.